Below, one T cell receptor (beta chain) is given with its context. Its cognate antigen is unknown. These data are taken from a study of Ad26.COV2.S vaccination and SARS-CoV-2 variants. The wider study: Donor joined the COV1001 Ad26.COV2.S trial arm. Ad26.COV2.S was injected intramuscularly once or twice, 56 days apart.

Sequencing used immunoSEQ multiplex PCR; TCRdb keeps in-frame clones, though not all of them. The data show about 680,000 clones, with roughly 90% seen just once and about 1.5% held by the top ten. Stated treatment: roughly 20 received Ad26.COV2.S at low or high dose, single or two shots; roughly five received placebo; per-sample allocation not given. Samples came from day 63 after the first vaccine or placebo injection. Germline loops: CDR1 MNHEY, CDR2 SMNVEV (reference sequence). The CDR3 sequence is 13 residues long. V lost 0 bases and J 4 bases, leaving 5 bases between the germline ends. The study's findings and limits: Similar non-spike TCR breadth was observed in recipients of vaccine and of placebo.

This receptor was identified in a person aged 18-65 years who received the Ad26.COV2.S COVID-19 vaccine or a placebo. The sample consisted of peripheral blood, taken in a trial of Ad26.COV2.S vaccine versus placebo. This chain uses TRBV27 with TRBJ2-3; D not resolved. The CDR3 DNA reads TGTGCCAGCAGTTTATCTGTAGCAGATACGCAGTATTTT. Encoded protein: CASSLSVADTQYF.